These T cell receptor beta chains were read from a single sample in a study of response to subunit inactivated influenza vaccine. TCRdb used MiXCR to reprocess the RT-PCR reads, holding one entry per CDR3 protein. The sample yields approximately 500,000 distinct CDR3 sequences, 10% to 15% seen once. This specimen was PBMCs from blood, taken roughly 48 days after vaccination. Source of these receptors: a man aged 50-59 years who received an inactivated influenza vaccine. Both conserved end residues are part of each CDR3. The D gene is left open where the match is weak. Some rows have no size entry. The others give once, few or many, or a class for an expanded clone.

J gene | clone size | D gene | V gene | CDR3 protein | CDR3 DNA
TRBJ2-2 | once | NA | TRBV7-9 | CASGQGPGELFF | TGTGCCAGCGGGCAGGGGCCCGGGGAGCTGTTTTTT
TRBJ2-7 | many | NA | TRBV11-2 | CASSLELRYAGPKDEQYF | TGTGCCAGCAGCTTAGAGTTACGGTATGCAGGGCCGAAGGACGAGCAGTACTTC
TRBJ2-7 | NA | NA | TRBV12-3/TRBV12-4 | CASSLAGAYEQNF | TGTGCCAGCAGTTTAGCGGGAGCCTACGAGCAGAACTTC
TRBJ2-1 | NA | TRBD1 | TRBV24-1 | CATSGPRDSYNEQFF | TGTGCCACCAGTGGGCCCCGGGACAGTTACAATGAGCAGTTCTTC
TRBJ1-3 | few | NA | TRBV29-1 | CSVTTGGAGNTIYF | TGCAGCGTTACGACAGGAGGAGCTGGAAACACCATATATTTT
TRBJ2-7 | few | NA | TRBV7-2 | CASSSPGPYYEQYF | TGTGCCAGCAGCTCCCCGGGACCCTACTACGAGCAGTACTTC
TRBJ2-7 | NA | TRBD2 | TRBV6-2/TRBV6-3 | CASRKMGTSGSVSYEQYF | TGTGCCAGCAGGAAGATGGGGACTAGCGGGAGCGTATCCTACGAGCAGTACTTC
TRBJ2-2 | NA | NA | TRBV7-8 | CASSLSARGGGELFF | TGTGCCAGCAGCTTATCAGCCAGGGGTGGCGGGGAGCTGTTTTTT
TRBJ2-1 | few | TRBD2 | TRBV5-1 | CASSGGRAPRNEQFF | TGCGCCAGCAGCGGCGGGAGGGCCCCAAGGAATGAGCAGTTCTTC
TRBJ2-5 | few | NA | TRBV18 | CASHYLGETQYF | TGTGCCAGCCACTACCTAGGAGAGACCCAGTACTTC
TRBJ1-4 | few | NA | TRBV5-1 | CASSLVQAGEKLFF | TGCGCCAGCAGCTTGGTACAGGCCGGAGAAAAACTGTTTTTT
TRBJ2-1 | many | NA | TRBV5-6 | CASSLWVHNEQFF | TGTGCCAGCAGCTTGTGGGTACACAATGAGCAGTTCTTC
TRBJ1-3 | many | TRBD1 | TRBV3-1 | CASRQQGAISGNTIYF | TGTGCCAGCAGACAACAGGGGGCCATCTCTGGAAACACCATATATTTT
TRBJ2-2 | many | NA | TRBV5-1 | CASSLGQSNTGELFF | TGCGCCAGCAGCTTGGGACAGTCGAACACCGGGGAGCTGTTTTTT
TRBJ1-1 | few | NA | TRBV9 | CASSVAIGNTEAFF | TGTGCCAGCAGCGTAGCAATAGGGAACACTGAAGCTTTCTTT
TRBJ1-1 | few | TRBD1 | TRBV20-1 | CSARARGRFVSEAFF | TGCAGTGCAAGGGCCAGGGGGCGTTTCGTCTCTGAAGCTTTCTTT
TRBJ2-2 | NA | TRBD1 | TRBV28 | CASSPRGQGAGELFF | TGTGCCAGCAGCCCCAGGGGACAGGGGGCCGGGGAGCTGTTTTTT
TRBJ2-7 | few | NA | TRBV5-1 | CASSLDPSSNYEQYF | TGCGCCAGCAGCTTGGACCCATCGAGCAACTACGAGCAGTACTTC
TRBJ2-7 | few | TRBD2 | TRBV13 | CASSPRLAGRYEQYF | TGTGCCAGCAGCCCCCGACTAGCGGGAAGATACGAGCAGTACTTC
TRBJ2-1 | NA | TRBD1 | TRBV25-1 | CASSGTGGDNEQFF | TGTGCCAGCAGTGGGACAGGGGGGGACAATGAGCAGTTCTTC
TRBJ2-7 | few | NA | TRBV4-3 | CASSQDPSAAGVPYEQYF | TGCGCCAGCAGCCAAGATCCCTCGGCGGCAGGGGTCCCCTACGAGCAGTACTTC
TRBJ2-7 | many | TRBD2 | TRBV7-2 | CASSFTSGRAYEQYF | TGTGCCAGCAGCTTTACTAGCGGGAGGGCCTACGAGCAGTACTTC
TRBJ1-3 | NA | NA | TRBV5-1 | CASSLQGSAGNTIYF | TGCGCCAGCAGCTTGCAGGGCTCGGCTGGAAACACCATATATTTT
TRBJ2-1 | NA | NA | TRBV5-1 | CASAPGRGSSYNEQFF | TGCGCCAGCGCCCCGGGACGGGGGAGCTCCTACAATGAGCAGTTCTTC
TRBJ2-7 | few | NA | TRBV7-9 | CASRGGTSYEQYF | TGTGCCAGCAGGGGGGGTACCTCCTACGAGCAGTACTTC
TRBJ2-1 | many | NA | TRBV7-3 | CASSFDPRGEQFF | TGTGCCAGCAGCTTCGACCCCAGGGGTGAGCAGTTCTTC
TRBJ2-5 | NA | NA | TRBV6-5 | CASSYSPSVLETQYF | TGTGCCAGCAGTTACTCACCTAGCGTGCTAGAGACCCAGTACTTC
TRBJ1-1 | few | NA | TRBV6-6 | CASSYSPTEAFF | TGTGCCAGCAGTTACTCCCCCACTGAAGCTTTCTTT
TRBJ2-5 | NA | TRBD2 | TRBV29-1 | CSVYSGAGETQYF | TGCAGCGTTTACAGCGGGGCGGGTGAGACCCAGTACTTC
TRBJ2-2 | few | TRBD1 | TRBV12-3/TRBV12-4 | CASSLTRPGQGRAGELFF | TGTGCCAGCAGTTTAACCCGACCGGGACAGGGAAGGGCCGGGGAGCTGTTTTTT
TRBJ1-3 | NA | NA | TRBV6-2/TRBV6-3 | CASAWDLSGNTIYF | TGTGCCAGCGCTTGGGATCTCTCTGGAAACACCATATATTTT
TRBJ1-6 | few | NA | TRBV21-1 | CASSGPGQGYSPLHF | TGTGCCAGCAGCGGGCCGGGACAGGGTTATTCACCCCTCCACTTT
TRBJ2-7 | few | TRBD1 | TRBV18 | CASSPTDRVDTQYF | TGTGCCAGCTCACCGACGGACAGGGTCGACACGCAGTACTTC
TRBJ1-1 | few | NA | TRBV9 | CASSVDGMNTEAFF | TGTGCCAGCAGCGTAGACGGGATGAACACTGAAGCTTTCTTT
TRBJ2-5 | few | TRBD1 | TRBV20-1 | CSARPPGQGRTETQYF | TGCAGTGCTAGGCCTCCGGGACAGGGGAGGACAGAGACCCAGTACTTC
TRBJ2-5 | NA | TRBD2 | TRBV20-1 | CSAAPLAGSWTQYF | TGCAGTGCGGCCCCACTAGCGGGGTCCTGGACCCAGTACTTC
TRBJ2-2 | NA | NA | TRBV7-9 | CASTLKGEGGELFF | TGTGCCAGCACCTTAAAGGGTGAAGGCGGGGAGCTGTTTTTT
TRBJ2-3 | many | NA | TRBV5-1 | CASSETTDTQYF | TGCGCCAGCAGCGAAACGACAGATACGCAGTATTTT
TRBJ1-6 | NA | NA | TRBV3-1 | CASSQSPIRRDSPLHF | TGTGCCAGCAGCCAAAGTCCGATTAGGAGGGATTCACCCCTCCACTTT
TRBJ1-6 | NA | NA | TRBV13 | CASSQRKGGSYNSPLHF | TGTGCCAGCAGCCAGAGGAAGGGCGGGTCCTATAATTCACCCCTCCACTTT
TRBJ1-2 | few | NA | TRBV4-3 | CASSRIPGAVYGYTF | TGCGCCAGCAGCCGGATTCCAGGGGCGGTCTATGGCTACACCTTC
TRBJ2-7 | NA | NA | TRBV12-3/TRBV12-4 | CASSTQNTYEQYF | TGTGCCAGCAGTACGCAGAATACCTACGAGCAGTACTTC
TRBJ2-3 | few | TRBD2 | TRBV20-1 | CRTGTSGTDTQYF | TGCAGAACCGGGACTAGCGGCACAGATACGCAGTATTTT
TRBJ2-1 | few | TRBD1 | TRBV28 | CASRTPEGDRVYNEQFF | TGTGCCAGCAGAACTCCGGAGGGGGACAGGGTCTACAATGAGCAGTTCTTC
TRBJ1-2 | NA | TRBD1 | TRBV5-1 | CASSLTGQGYGYTF | TGCGCCAGCAGCTTGACGGGACAGGGATATGGCTACACCTTC
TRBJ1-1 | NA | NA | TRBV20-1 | CSARQYTIEAFF | TGCAGTGCTCGACAATACACCATTGAAGCTTTCTTT